The next 30 T cell receptor beta chains were all read from a single sample in a study of PD-L1 blockade in urothelial cancer. Time point: peripheral blood 6 weeks after treatment start. Sequencing used immunoSEQ multiplex PCR; TCRdb keeps in-frame clones, though not all of them. The sample consists of 100,000 to 150,000 clones, approximately 85% of them appearing once. Sequencing was performed on PBMCs, taken around atezolizumab (anti-PD-L1) treatment. These TCRs come from a man aged 50 to 59 with urothelial cancer.

V gene TRBV6-1 combines with J gene TRBJ2-7; maybe TRBD2 (5 bases). CDR1 and CDR2 from the germline V gene are MNHNS and SASEGT. The V end was cut by 4 bases, the J end by 2 bases, with 21 bases between. This CDR3 has 17 residues. The CDR3 here is CASSASPFGVVAYEQYF. The CDR3 DNA follows: TGTGCCAGCAGTGCCTCACCCTTCGGGGTGGTGGCCTACGAGCAGTACTTC.

The J gene is TRBJ2-7, the V gene TRBV27; D is possibly TRBD2 (5 bases). CDR3 size: 13 residues. The V gene's germline CDR1 is MNHEY and CDR2 SMNVEV (reference sequence). V shed 10 bases and J shed 0 bases, with 13 bases lying between them. CDR3 nucleotide sequence: TGTGCCACCGGGAAGTGGAGCTCCTACGAGCAGTACTTC. Protein: CATGKWSSYEQYF.

The J gene is TRBJ1-3, the V gene TRBV6-5; 9 bases map to TRBD1. The CDR3 runs 16 residues. Germline values: CDR1 MNHEY, CDR2 SVGAGI. J lost 4 bases, V lost 2 bases, and 6 bases had no gene match. The CDR3 reads CASSYLTGGKGNTIYF. CDR3 DNA: TGTGCCAGCAGTTACCTGACAGGGGGAAAAGGAAACACCATATATTTT.

This chain joins TRBV18 and TRBJ2-5; TRBD2 agrees at 7 bases. The CDR3 covers 16 residues. Germline CDR1 KGHSH, CDR2 LQKENI. Trimming cost V 0 bases and J 5 bases; bases outside gene matches: 9. In DNA, the CDR3 is TGTGCCAGCTCACCACCTAGCGGGCCCGGATTGGAGACCCAGTACTTC. Amino acid sequence: CASSPPSGPGLETQYF. Complete variable domain (other parts from reference TRBV18 and TRBJ2-5): NAGVMQNPRHLVRRRGQEARLRCSPMKGHSHVYWYRQLPEEGLKFMVYLQKENIIDESGMPKERFSAEFPKEGPSILRIQQVVRGDSAAYFCASSPPSGPGLETQYFGPGTRLLVL.

The chain joins TRBV6-5 to TRBJ2-7, with D hard to call. The CDR3 has 15 residues. V lost 2 bases to trimming and J lost 0 bases, with 11 bases between them. Germline assignment: CDR1 MNHEY and CDR2 SVGAGI. CDR3: CASSYDKVSSYEQYF. Here the CDR3 DNA reads TGTGCCAGCAGTTACGACAAGGTCAGCTCCTACGAGCAGTACTTC.

The chain links TRBV4-1 to TRBJ1-1; 7 bases match TRBD1. V was clipped by 2 bases and J by 8 bases; unmatched bases: 11. Germline V gives CDR1 MGHRA, CDR2 YSYEKL. The CDR3 length is 15 residues. As DNA, the CDR3 is TGCGCCAGCAGCCAACATTACACCGGGACAGTCGAAGCTTTCTTT. It yields the protein CASSQHYTGTVEAFF.

This chain uses TRBV5-6 with TRBJ1-6, with a possible D match to TRBD1 (5 bases). V shed 4 bases and J shed 8 bases, with 13 bases lying between them. Germline CDR1 reads SGHDT; CDR2 reads YYEEEE. The CDR3 is made up of 14 amino acids. The DNA of the CDR3 is TGTGCCAGCAGCCGCAGGGTTAGGGATTCACCCCTCCACTTT. This gives the protein CASSRRVRDSPLHF.

The CDR3 reads CASSPGLQGRYGEQYF. The CDR3, as DNA: TGCGCCAGCAGCCCCGGCCTACAGGGACGGTACGGCGAGCAGTACTTC. The rearrangement joins TRBV5-1 to TRBJ2-7, with a tentative D call TRBD1 (6 bases). The germline gives CDR1 SGHRS, CDR2 YFSETQ. The CDR3 loop spans 16 amino acids. V lost 4 bases and J 6 bases, leaving 23 bases between the germline ends.

V and J are TRBV2 and TRBJ2-1; 10 bases are a match to TRBD2. The germline CDR1 and CDR2 sequences are SNHLY and FYNNEI. The CDR3 consists of 15 residues. Trimming took 8 bases from V and 10 from J; bases not matched to a gene: 14. The CDR3 loop is CASGTTSGMRWEQFF. In DNA form, the CDR3 reads TGTGCCAGCGGAACCACTAGCGGGATGCGTTGGGAGCAGTTCTTC. Together with reference TRBV2 and TRBJ2-1, the CDR3 gives the full variable domain: EPEVTQTPSHQVTQMGQEVILRCVPISNHLYFYWYRQILGQKVEFLVSFYNNEISEKSEIFDDQFSVERPDGSNFTLKIRSTKLEDSAMYFCASGTTSGMRWEQFFGPGTRLTVL.

This clone has just one count. V is TRBV5-1 and J is TRBJ2-3, with D possibly TRBD2 on 7 matching bases. The CDR3 loop spans 17 amino acids. V lost 1 base and J 0 bases, leaving 15 bases between the germline ends. Germline V lookup: CDR1 SGHRS, CDR2 YFSETQ. CDR3 nucleotides: TGCGCCAGCAGCTTGTGGGGGGGAGGACAGAGCACAGATACGCAGTATTTT. Translation: CASSLWGGGQSTDTQYF.

The chain uses TRBV7-3 and TRBJ2-1; no clear D gene. The CDR3 sequence is 13 residues long. Trimming shortened V by 0 bases and J by 7 bases, and 7 bases separated the two germline ends. Germline V gives CDR1 SGHTA, CDR2 FQGTGA. DNA for the CDR3: TGTGCCAGCAGCTTAACGCTCGGGAATGAGCAGTTCTTC. This encodes CASSLTLGNEQFF.

The rearrangement uses TRBV18 and TRBJ1-2; tentative D call: TRBD1 (5 bases). Germline CDR1 KGHSH, CDR2 LQKENI. Trimming shortened V by 6 bases and J by 5 bases, and 13 bases separated the two germline ends. The CDR3 contains 13 residues. The CDR3 coding sequence is TGTGCCAGCTCCGACGCGGAGGGGTATGGCTACACCTTC. Amino acids: CASSDAEGYGYTF.

In this sample, this clone turned up once. The chain couples TRBV18 to TRBJ2-1; TRBD2 matches at 8 bases. This CDR3 has 11 amino acids. Germline V gene data show CDR1 as KGHSH and CDR2 as LQKENI. V shed 8 bases, J shed 14 bases, and the junction held 8 bases outside the gene matches. The CDR3 DNA reads as TGTGCCAGCAGCAGCGGGAGTTGGAAGTTCTTC. It encodes CASSSGSWKFF.

There are a few counts of this clone. The chain couples TRBV28 to TRBJ2-7; 11 nucleotides agree with TRBD2. The trim removed 8 bases at V and 3 bases at J, leaving 6 bases unmatched. The germline V gene encodes CDR1 MDHEN and CDR2 SYDVKM. The CDR3 covers 14 residues. CDR3 nucleotide sequence: TGTGCCAGCGGCGAACTAGCGGGAGTCTACGAGCAGTACTTC. Its translation: CASGELAGVYEQYF.

V and J are TRBV7-9 and TRBJ2-7; TRBD2 is a possible D gene (7 bases). Per the germline V gene, CDR1 is SEHNR and CDR2 is FQNEAQ (reference sequence). The CDR3 runs 15 residues. The V end lost 5 bases, the J end lost 2 bases, and 16 bases lay between the germline ends. This CDR3 reads CASSDQGTTAYEQYF. The CDR3 DNA follows: TGTGCCAGCAGCGATCAGGGGACTACAGCCTACGAGCAGTACTTC.

The chain employs TRBV11-2 and TRBJ1-1; D ambiguous. The germline V and J ends were trimmed by 4 bases and 10 bases, with 16 bases remaining between them. This CDR3 has 13 amino acids. Per the germline V gene, CDR1 is SGHAT and CDR2 is FQNNGV. CDR3 protein: CASSWTGVEVAFF. CDR3 coding DNA: TGTGCCAGCAGCTGGACCGGGGTAGAGGTAGCTTTCTTT.

In this sample, this clone turned up once. The chain carries TRBV5-4 and TRBJ1-1; tentatively, D is TRBD1 (6 bases). V shed 4 bases and J shed 5 bases, with 21 bases lying between them. Germline-derived CDR1 and CDR2 are SGHNT and YYREEE (reference sequence). CDR3 length equals 16 residues. The CDR3 DNA reads as TGTGCCAGCAGCACCGGACAGCACAAGGGCGGGACTGAAGCTTTCTTT. This gives the protein CASSTGQHKGGTEAFF.

The V call is TRBV7-9, the J call TRBJ2-7; TRBD2 aligns across 10 bases. The CDR3 extends over 16 amino acids. CDR1 and CDR2 (germline): SEHNR, FQNEAQ (reference sequence). The trim removed 5 bases at V and 4 bases at J, leaving 11 bases unmatched. CDR3 protein: CASSQQSSGRYYEQYF. The CDR3 region has the DNA TGTGCCAGCAGCCAGCAAAGTAGCGGGAGGTATTACGAGCAGTACTTC.

The chain is built from TRBV10-2 and TRBJ1-6; 10 bases fit TRBD1. Trimming at V came to 5 bases and at J to 4 bases, leaving 2 bases not matched to a gene. The CDR3 has 15 residues. From germline, CDR1 is WSHSY and CDR2 SAAADI. DNA for the CDR3: TGCGCCAGCAGTCCGGGACAGGGGTATAATTCACCCCTCCACTTT. It encodes CASSPGQGYNSPLHF.

V gene TRBV28 combines with J gene TRBJ1-2, with TRBD1 matching over 9 bases. This CDR3 has 16 residues. V trimming: 3 bases; J trimming: 7 bases; junction bases outside the gene matches: 12. The germline V gene encodes CDR1 MDHEN and CDR2 SYDVKM. Here the CDR3 reads CASSLDENRGLSGYTF. CDR3 bases: TGTGCCAGCAGTTTGGACGAAAACAGGGGGCTTAGTGGCTACACCTTC.

The chain combines TRBV9 with TRBJ2-2; 9 bases are a match to TRBD1. V shed 3 bases and J 2 bases; nucleotides not matched to a gene: 5. Germline V CDR1 and CDR2: SGDLS, YYNGEE. The length of the CDR3 is 16 residues. Written as DNA, the CDR3 is TGTGCCAGCAGCGCAGGACAGGGGACTAACACCGGGGAGCTGTTTTTT. Translation gives CASSAGQGTNTGELFF. Using reference TRBV9 and TRBJ2-2 for the parts outside the CDR3, the full variable domain is DSGVTQTPKHLITATGQRVTLRCSPRSGDLSVYWYQQSLDQGLQFLIQYYNGEERAKGNILERFSAQQFPDLHSELNLSSLELGDSALYFCASSAGQGTNTGELFFGEGSRLTVL.

The CDR3 DNA reads as TGTGCCAGCAGCTTAGGGGGGTTAGCGGATCTCAATGAGCAGTTCTTC. Its protein is CASSLGGLADLNEQFF. V usage is TRBV7-2 and J usage is TRBJ2-1, with D perhaps TRBD2 (6 bases). The length of the CDR3 is 16 residues. The V end lost 1 base, the J end lost 6 bases, and 16 bases lay between the germline ends. The germline CDR1 and CDR2 sequences are SGHTA and FQGNSA.

In its sample, this clone was seen a few times. J is TRBJ2-2 and V is TRBV7-9, with a weak D call TRBD2 (5 bases). From germline, CDR1 is SEHNR and CDR2 FQNEAQ (reference sequence). The V end lost 5 bases, the J end lost 4 bases, and 17 bases lay between the germline ends. This CDR3 contains 16 residues. The CDR3 region is CASSPLLALFTGELFF. The CDR3, as DNA: TGTGCCAGCAGCCCACTCCTAGCTCTCTTCACCGGGGAGCTGTTTTTT.

The gene calls are TRBV7-9 and TRBJ2-1; 9 bases align to TRBD1. CDR3 length: 16 residues. Germline V CDR1 and CDR2: SEHNR, FQNEAQ (reference sequence). V shed 5 bases, J shed 7 bases, and the junction held 12 bases outside the gene matches. The CDR3 DNA reads as TGTGCCAGCAGCCCAGCGAGGACAGGGGTAGGGAATGAGCAGTTCTTC. This codes for CASSPARTGVGNEQFF.

This chain links TRBV7-2 with TRBJ2-1; maybe TRBD1 (5 bases). Trimming removed 1 base at V and 5 bases at J, with 12 bases between. The germline CDR1 and CDR2 sequences are SGHTA and FQGNSA. CDR3 size: 15 residues. CDR3 protein: CASSLGRVLNNEQFF. The CDR3 DNA is TGTGCCAGCAGCTTAGGCAGGGTGTTAAACAATGAGCAGTTCTTC. Using reference TRBV7-2 and TRBJ2-1 for the parts outside the CDR3, the full variable domain is GAGVSQSPSNKVTEKGKDVELRCDPISGHTALYWYRQSLGQGLEFLIYFQGNSAPDKSGLPSDRFSAERTGGSVSTLTIQRTQQEDSAVYLCASSLGRVLNNEQFFGPGTRLTVL.

V usage is TRBV18 and J usage is TRBJ1-4; D gene uncertain. The CDR3 is 16 amino acids. Germline assignment: CDR1 KGHSH and CDR2 LQKENI. V was clipped by 1 base and J by 0 bases, with 9 bases between them. CDR3 residues: CASSPRQVATNEKLFF. CDR3 sequence (DNA): TGTGCCAGCTCACCACGGCAGGTTGCAACTAATGAAAAACTGTTTTTT.

The rearrangement uses TRBV5-1 and TRBJ1-2, with 7 bases matching TRBD1. The J segment lost 0 bases and the V segment lost 0 bases, leaving 2 bases of the junction unmatched. The CDR3 is made up of 15 amino acids. Germline CDR1 is SGHRS and CDR2 is YFSETQ. The CDR3 loop reads CASSLATGANYGYTF. The CDR3 DNA sequence: TGCGCCAGCAGCTTGGCCACAGGGGCTAACTATGGCTACACCTTC.

The V and J genes are TRBV2 and TRBJ2-4; the D gene is possibly TRBD1 (6 bases). V lost 6 bases and J lost 3, with 12 bases in between. The CDR3 has 14 amino acids. CDR1 and CDR2 from the germline V gene are SNHLY and FYNNEI. CDR3 DNA sequence: TGTGCCAGCAGGACAGGTCTTGGCAAAAACATTCAGTACTTC. Its translation: CASRTGLGKNIQYF.

There are a few counts of this clone. The chain carries TRBV25-1 and TRBJ2-1; 10 positions match TRBD2. J gave up 0 bases and V 5 bases, and 4 bases lay outside the gene matches. CDR1 is MGHDK and CDR2 is SYGVNS in the germline V gene. The CDR3 sequence is 16 residues long. This chain's CDR3 is CASSPSSGSSYNEQFF. The CDR3 DNA is TGTGCCAGCAGTCCCTCTAGCGGGAGCTCCTACAATGAGCAGTTCTTC.

The V call is TRBV6-5, the J call TRBJ1-1; TRBD1 matches at 9 bases. From germline, CDR1 is MNHEY and CDR2 SVGAGI. J was trimmed by 0 bases and V by 7 bases; bases with no gene match: 6. CDR3 length: 15 amino acids. This CDR3 is CASIGQGYLNTEAFF. In nucleotides, the CDR3 is TGTGCCAGCATCGGACAGGGGTATTTGAACACTGAAGCTTTCTTT.